This T cell receptor beta chain was captured by sequencing in a study of blood T cell repertoires in COVID-19. About the research overall: Samples came from the United States, Italy and Spain, spanning acute and convalescent COVID-19.

As handled by the study authors: Estimation of nucleated cell counts was performed using reference gene primer amplification. Produced via immunoSEQ multiplex PCR; TCRdb's table is partial and in-frame only. V and J calls and clone size are given by that table; D and trimming were obtained from the DNA. The sample has roughly 86,000 clones, about 80% seen once; the top ten hold around 6.6%. This CDR3 has 13 residues. Looked up from germline, CDR1 is KGHSH and CDR2 is LQKENI. After removal of 10 bases from V and 6 bases from J, the junction contained 11 bases not matched to a gene. The receptor was derived from a man aged 60 to 75 with acute or convalescent COVID-19. The rearrangement uses TRBV18 and TRBJ1-2; TRBD1 matches 7 bases. The specimen sequenced was peripheral blood. Here the CDR3 reads CATPRDSTHGYTF. CDR3 nucleotides: TGTGCCACCCCCCGGGACAGTACTCATGGCTACACCTTC.